One T cell receptor beta chain is described in this entry. Its antigen is not known. The data originate from a study of cytomegalovirus exposure and HLA in healthy donors. The PCR had 60 Vbeta and 13 Jbeta primers. Profiled with immunoSEQ multiplex PCR; TCRdb holds only in-frame clones, not every one. The table has 210,000 or so clones, 77% seen once. Notes on the study in general: Evidence from a later analysis indicated that most CMV-associated TCR beta chains looked HLA-restricted. TCR beta V- and J-gene trimming was later associated with a missense DCLRE1C variant. Follow-up analysis found HLA locus-dependent TCR association rates, highest for DRB1 and lowest for HLA-C.

Sequencing was performed on PBMCs. The sequence derives from a woman in her sixties in good health and CMV-seropositive.

As DNA, the CDR3 is TGTGCCAGCAGTTTTGACAGGGTGATATCTGGAAACACCATATATTTT. Its translation: CASSFDRVISGNTIYF. The chain employs TRBV7-9 and TRBJ1-3; TRBD1 matches 7 bases. V dropped 6 bases and J dropped 1; count of bases not matched to a gene: 9. Per the germline V gene, CDR1 is SEHNR and CDR2 is FQNEAQ (reference sequence). This CDR3 spans 16 amino acids.